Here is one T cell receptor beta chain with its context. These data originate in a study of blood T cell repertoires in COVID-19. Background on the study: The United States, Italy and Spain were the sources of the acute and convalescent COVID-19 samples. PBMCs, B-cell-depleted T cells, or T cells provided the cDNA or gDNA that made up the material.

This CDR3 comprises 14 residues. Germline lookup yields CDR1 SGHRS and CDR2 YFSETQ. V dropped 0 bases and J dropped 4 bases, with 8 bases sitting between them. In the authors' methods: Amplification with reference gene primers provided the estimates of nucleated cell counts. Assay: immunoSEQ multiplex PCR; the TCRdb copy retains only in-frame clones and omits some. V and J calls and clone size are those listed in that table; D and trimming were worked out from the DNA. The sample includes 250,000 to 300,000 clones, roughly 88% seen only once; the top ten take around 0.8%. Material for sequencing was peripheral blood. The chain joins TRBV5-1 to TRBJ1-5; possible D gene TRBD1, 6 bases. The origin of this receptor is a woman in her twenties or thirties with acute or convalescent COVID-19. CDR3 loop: CASSLGDTNQPQHF. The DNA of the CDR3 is TGCGCCAGCAGCTTGGGGGACACGAATCAGCCCCAGCATTTT.